This TCR beta chain was documented in a study of T-cell memory formation after mild COVID-19. Study findings and constraints: Confirmation was lacking for SARS-CoV-2 specificity of second-wave clones that peaked on day 37. Contracting CD8+ clones were enriched in EMRA, CD4+ mainly in CM and EM. Prior to infection, memory already included some responding clones, suggesting cross-reactive memory joined.

This clonotype was counted a few times. Its target is not known. Deletions cut 6 bases from V and 0 bases from J, with 15 bases between. CDR3 size: 16 residues. TCRdb ran MiXCR on the 5' RACE reads and lists one entry per CDR3 protein. The profile shows about 560,000 distinct CDR3 sequences, about 18% of them singletons. Material for sequencing was PBMCs or a T cell subset sorted from them (not recorded which). This TCR was sampled from an adult woman who had mild COVID-19 (a few samples of this study predate the infection). Cell type and time point are not known. V gene TRBV23-1 combines with J gene TRBJ2-1, with D perhaps matching TRBD1 (5 bases). Being an ORF, TRBV23-1 has a function that is uncertain. CDR3 amino acids: CASSKELTVSYNEQFF. In nucleotides, the CDR3 is TGCGCCAGCAGCAAAGAGCTGACAGTCTCCTACAATGAGCAGTTCTTC.